Each of the 30 T cell receptor beta chains below was sequenced from the same sample in a study of vaccination and CD4 T cells after COVID-19. Stated treatment: roughly 11-day PBMC culture with coronavirus spike peptide pools or control peptides (ViraFEST assay). An Oncomine TCR Beta short-read assay was used to sequence the DNA from cultured CD4+ T cells. Using its own MiXCR run on the PCR reads, TCRdb lists one record per CDR3 protein. The sample gives fewer than 20,000 distinct CDR3 sequences, approximately 50% of which show up once; approximately 6.6% is in the top ten. For these receptors, no antigen is known. The specimen was CD4+ T cells from blood, cultured in vitro, collected before SARS-CoV-2 vaccination. The receptors were gathered from a human donor who had recovered from COVID-19.

This rearrangement joins TRBV10-3 to TRBJ2-7; no firm D call. The germline V gene has CDR1 ENHRY and CDR2 SYGVKD. Trimming took 3 bases from V and 4 from J, leaving 13 bases between them. The CDR3 is made up of 14 amino acids. The CDR3 bases are TGTGCCATCAGTGAAGCCCTGACAAATTACGAGCAGTACTTC. This codes for CAISEALTNYEQYF.

The rearrangement links TRBV15 to TRBJ2-4; TRBD2 matches at 8 bases. The CDR3 is 15 amino acids. The V gene's germline CDR1 is LNHNV and CDR2 YYDKDF (reference sequence). V shed 0 bases and J 9 bases; nucleotides not matched to a gene: 7. CDR3 amino acids: CATSRDLGRATIQYF. The CDR3 nucleotides are TGTGCCACCAGCAGAGATCTCGGGAGGGCCACCATTCAGTACTTC.

The V and J genes are TRBV19 and TRBJ2-3; 9 bases map to TRBD2. Germline trimming cut 3 bases from V and 4 bases from J; bases unmatched to any gene: 5. CDR3 length: 15 residues. Germline V lookup: CDR1 LNHDA, CDR2 SQIVND (reference sequence). CDR3 bases: TGTGCCAGTAGTATGCGGGAGGGCCTGTCAGATACGCAGTATTTT. Its translation: CASSMREGLSDTQYF.

The chain combines TRBV7-2 with TRBJ1-6, with a weak D call TRBD1 (6 bases). This CDR3 comprises 16 residues. CDR1 is SGHTA and CDR2 is FQGNSA in the germline V gene. V gave up 2 bases and J gave up 5 bases, with 13 bases separating them. The CDR3 DNA follows: TGTGCCAGCAGCTTAAGGGGGGGCGCCGATAATTCACCCCTCCACTTT. It codes for CASSLRGGADNSPLHF. The full variable domain, completed using reference TRBV7-2 and TRBJ1-6, is GAGVSQSPSNKVTEKGKDVELRCDPISGHTALYWYRQSLGQGLEFLIYFQGNSAPDKSGLPSDRFSAERTGGSVSTLTIQRTQQEDSAVYLCASSLRGGADNSPLHFGNGTRLTVT.

The V gene is TRBV20-1, the J gene TRBJ1-2, with a weak D call TRBD1 (5 bases). CDR1 and CDR2 from the germline V gene are DFQATT and SNEGSKA (reference sequence). Trimming left V 0 bases short and J 2 bases short, with 13 bases between. The CDR3 covers 15 residues. CDR3 sequence reads: CSARDLGRANYGYTF. CDR3 bases: TGCAGTGCTAGAGATTTAGGCAGGGCGAACTATGGCTACACCTTC.

The chain is built from TRBV21-1 and TRBJ1-6; the listed D gene, TRBD1, was not tested against the DNA. TRBV21-1 is shown as a pseudogene. The CDR3 has 15 amino acids. CDR3 DNA: TGTGCCAGCAGCAAAGCGGGACGGATGGGGCCACCCCTCCACTTT. This translates into CASSKAGRMGPPLHF.

This clonotype has only a few counts. This chain's CDR3 is CASSLGVGSGSTDTQYF. DNA of the CDR3: TGTGCCAGCAGCTTAGGAGTCGGGAGCGGTTCCACAGATACGCAGTATTTT. The chain uses TRBV7-9 and TRBJ2-3; tentative D call: TRBD2 (6 bases). The CDR3 totals 17 residues. CDR1 and CDR2 from the germline V gene are SEHNR and FQNEAQ (reference sequence). Between the trimmed V and J ends, which lost 1 base and 2 bases, there was a span of 16 bases.

The rearrangement links TRBV30 to TRBJ1-2; D ambiguous. Trimming left V 3 bases short and J 6 bases short, with 17 bases between. This CDR3 contains 14 residues. In germline, CDR1 is GTSNPN, CDR2 SVGIG (reference sequence). The chain's CDR3 is CAWRDYGRLDGYTF. In DNA form, the CDR3 reads TGTGCCTGGAGGGATTATGGCAGACTCGATGGCTACACCTTC.

The V and J genes are TRBV20-1 and TRBJ2-2; 9 bases align to TRBD1. Germline assignment: CDR1 DFQATT and CDR2 SNEGSKA (reference sequence). The CDR3 covers 15 residues. Trimming cost V 0 bases and J 4 bases; bases outside gene matches: 3. In DNA form, the CDR3 reads TGCAGTGCTAGAGAATTGGACAGGGGCACCGGGGAGCTGTTTTTT. Translated: CSARELDRGTGELFF.

The chain couples TRBV27 to TRBJ2-2, with D maybe TRBD1 (6 bases). V was shortened by 6 bases and J by 8 bases, with 22 bases between the two germline ends. The CDR3 has 16 amino acids. Germline V gene data show CDR1 as MNHEY and CDR2 as SMNVEV (reference sequence). In DNA, the CDR3 is TGTGCCAGCAGCCGCCTCGGACCCCCAACAGGGGGGGAGCTGTTTTTT. It specifies CASSRLGPPTGGELFF.

The DNA for the CDR3 is TGTGCCAGCAGGCCCTCTCCTCACAGGACTAACTATGGCTACACCTTC. It codes for CASRPSPHRTNYGYTF. The J gene is TRBJ1-2, the V gene TRBV6-1, with D maybe TRBD1 (5 bases). The V and J ends lost 6 bases and 0 bases respectively, with 17 bases between them. Per the germline V gene, CDR1 is MNHNS and CDR2 is SASEGT. This CDR3 is 16 amino acids long.

This clonotype was found a few times. V usage is TRBV24-1 and J usage is TRBJ1-5; D gene unclear. This CDR3 is built from 12 residues. V dropped 9 bases and J dropped 9 bases, with 14 bases sitting between them. Germline CDR1 and CDR2: KGHDR and SFDVKD. The DNA of the CDR3 is TGTGCCACCGCGCGAGGCTCGGGGCCCCAGCATTTT. Its translation: CATARGSGPQHF.

This chain joins TRBV2 and TRBJ2-5; TRBD1 agrees at 10 bases. V was pared by 2 bases and J by 7 bases, with 4 bases of the junction left unmatched. The CDR3 runs 14 residues. CDR1 SNHLY and CDR2 FYNNEI come from the germline V gene. The CDR3 DNA is TGTGCCAGCAGTGAATCGGACAGGGGGTGGACCCAGTACTTC. It is translated as CASSESDRGWTQYF.

The chain uses TRBV6-2 or TRBV6-3 and TRBJ1-2; no clear D. Germline CDR1 MNHEY, CDR2 SVGEGT. The germline V and J ends were trimmed by 0 bases and 8 bases, with 13 bases remaining between them. The CDR3 has 14 amino acids. As DNA, the CDR3 is TGTGCCAGCAGTTACTCGTCGGTGGCAGCGGGCTACACCTTC. Translating gives CASSYSSVAAGYTF.

The chain couples TRBV20-1 to TRBJ2-3; D is possibly TRBD1 (5 bases). This CDR3 is built from 13 residues. Between the trimmed V and J ends, which lost 3 bases and 4 bases, there was a span of 11 bases. Germline CDR1 and CDR2: DFQATT and SNEGSKA (reference sequence). CDR3: CSARGRVADTQYF. CDR3 bases: TGCAGTGCTAGGGGCAGGGTGGCAGATACGCAGTATTTT.

The V call is TRBV5-4, the J call TRBJ1-1, with a tentative D call TRBD1 (6 bases). The CDR3 is 14 residues long. CDR1 is SGHNT and CDR2 is YYREEE in the germline V gene (reference sequence). V was shortened by 3 bases and J by 7 bases, with 16 bases between the two germline ends. The CDR3 loop is CASSSLGGKIEAFF. CDR3 nucleotide sequence: TGTGCCAGCAGCTCTCTAGGGGGGAAGATTGAAGCTTTCTTT.

The chain uses TRBV19 and TRBJ2-3, with 8 bases that match TRBD2. The CDR3 is 14 amino acids. In germline, CDR1 is LNHDA, CDR2 SQIVND (reference sequence). The V gene end was trimmed by 5 bases and the J gene end by 0 bases; junction bases not matched to a gene: 1. The CDR3 DNA sequence: TGTGCCAGTAGTCGGGGGGGAAGCACAGATACGCAGTATTTT. Residues: CASSRGGSTDTQYF.

V gene TRBV20-1 combines with J gene TRBJ2-5; TRBD1 matches at 7 bases. Germline lookup yields CDR1 DFQATT and CDR2 SNEGSKA (reference sequence). The CDR3 sequence is 11 residues long. The V and J ends lost 8 bases and 5 bases, in that order; junction bases with no gene match: 5. CDR3 nucleotide sequence: TGCAGTACCGGGACAGTTGAGACCCAGTACTTC. Its translation is CSTGTVETQYF.

The chain uses TRBV5-1 and TRBJ2-5; D is tentatively TRBD1 or TRBD2 (5 bases each). V lost 7 bases to trimming and J lost 2 bases, with 21 bases between them. CDR3 length: 16 amino acids. Germline V gene lookup returns CDR1 SGHRS and CDR2 YFSETQ. The CDR3 is CASGGVNVGRQETQYF. The CDR3 DNA reads as TGCGCCAGCGGTGGTGTCAATGTGGGACGGCAAGAGACCCAGTACTTC. Based on the CDR3 plus reference TRBV5-1 and TRBJ2-5, the full variable domain is KAGVTQTPRYLIKTRGQQVTLSCSPISGHRSVSWYQQTPGQGLQFLFEYFSETQRNKGNFPGRFSGRQFSNSRSEMNVSTLELGDSALYLCASGGVNVGRQETQYFGPGTRLLVL.

The chain joins TRBV7-8 to TRBJ1-5; tentative D call: TRBD1 (5 bases). Germline V lookup: CDR1 SGHVS, CDR2 FQNEAQ. V lost 1 base and J lost 2, with 9 bases in between. This CDR3 has 15 amino acids. The CDR3 DNA follows: TGTGCCAGCAGCTTAGTCGGCAGGGGCAATCAGCCCCAGCATTTT. Translation: CASSLVGRGNQPQHF. Variable domain in full (rest from reference TRBV7-8 and TRBJ1-5): GAGVSQSPRYKVAKRGQDVALRCDPISGHVSLFWYQQALGQGPEFLTYFQNEAQLDKSGLPSDRFFAERPEGSVSTLKIQRTQQEDSAVYLCASSLVGRGNQPQHFGDGTRLSIL.

The chain carries TRBV12-1 and TRBJ2-2; the table's D gene call, TRBD2, was not cross checked with the DNA. TRBV12-1 has pseudogene status. The CDR3 consists of 16 residues. CDR3 DNA sequence: TGTGCCAGCAGCTTTCCTAGCGGGAGGGGCACCGGGGAGCTGTTTTTT. Translated: CASSFPSGRGTGELFF.

This clonotype was picked up one time. The V call is TRBV30, the J call TRBJ1-1; D is unresolved. V shed 0 bases and J shed 3 bases, with 17 bases lying between them. The CDR3 extends over 16 amino acids. Germline V lookup: CDR1 GTSNPN, CDR2 SVGIG (reference sequence). This CDR3 reads CAWSVRLSPADTEAFF. In nucleotides, the CDR3 is TGTGCCTGGAGTGTAAGGCTATCACCCGCCGACACTGAAGCTTTCTTT.

This chain connects TRBV21-1 to TRBJ1-4; whether TRBD1, the table's D call, matches the DNA was not checked. TRBV21-1 is classified as a pseudogene. This CDR3 has 21 residues. As DNA, the CDR3 is TGTGCCAGCAGCAAAGAAGGGGGGACAGGGGTTAAAGTTGCAACTAATGAAAAACTGTTTTTT. Protein: CASSKEGGTGVKVATNEKLFF.

This clonotype occurred a few times. The chain employs TRBV11-3 and TRBJ1-1, with no clear D. Trimming stripped 3 bases from V and 0 bases from J, with 5 bases between. This CDR3 has 13 residues. Germline values: CDR1 SGHNT, CDR2 YENEEA. CDR3 amino acids: CASSLRVNTEAFF. In DNA, the CDR3 is TGTGCCAGCAGCTTGAGAGTGAACACTGAAGCTTTCTTT.

In this sample, this clonotype turned up a few times. The chain couples TRBV20-1 to TRBJ2-5; no clear D. Per germline, CDR1 DFQATT and CDR2 SNEGSKA (reference sequence). Trimming shortened V by 4 bases and J by 0 bases, and 9 bases separated the two germline ends. The length of the CDR3 is 13 residues. The CDR3 region is CSANDDNQETQYF. In nucleotides, the CDR3 is TGCAGTGCTAACGACGACAACCAAGAGACCCAGTACTTC.

This clonotype was recorded a few times. The V and J genes are TRBV2 and TRBJ1-5, with a possible D match to TRBD1 (5 bases). This CDR3 has 15 amino acids. The germline V gene encodes CDR1 SNHLY and CDR2 FYNNEI. V was trimmed by 4 bases and J by 1 base, leaving 11 bases between them. This CDR3 reads CASSAGSGSNQPQHF. In DNA, the CDR3 is TGTGCCAGCAGTGCAGGGTCTGGAAGCAATCAGCCCCAGCATTTT. Full variable domain (remainder filled in from reference TRBV2 and TRBJ1-5): EPEVTQTPSHQVTQMGQEVILRCVPISNHLYFYWYRQILGQKVEFLVSFYNNEISEKSEIFDDQFSVERPDGSNFTLKIRSTKLEDSAMYFCASSAGSGSNQPQHFGDGTRLSIL.

The chain recombines TRBV10-1 with TRBJ2-1; 9 bases fit TRBD2. The junction had 3 bases not matched to a gene; V was cut back by 2 bases and J by 4 bases. Germline-derived CDR1 and CDR2 are WNHNN and SYGVQD (reference sequence). The CDR3 totals 15 residues. The CDR3, as DNA: TGCGCCAGCAGTGAGACTAGCGGGCGATACAATGAGCAGTTCTTC. Encoded protein: CASSETSGRYNEQFF.

The gene calls are TRBV25-1 and TRBJ2-5; 13 bases agree with TRBD2. Germline V gene lookup returns CDR1 MGHDK and CDR2 SYGVNS. V lost 4 bases to trimming and J lost 5 bases; unmatched junction nucleotides: 1. This CDR3 has 14 residues. CDR3 sequence: CASSATSGRETQYF. The CDR3 DNA reads TGTGCCAGCAGTGCGACTAGCGGGAGGGAGACCCAGTACTTC.

Concerning this clonotype: The junction departs from the called germline gene at one end, perhaps through a read error. This chain links TRBV19 with TRBJ2-1; D is possibly TRBD2 (6 bases). Germline CDR1 reads LNHDA; CDR2 reads SQIVND (reference sequence). This CDR3 has 14 residues. The CDR3 is CASSNRDSNNEQFF. The CDR3 bases are TGTGCCAGTAGTAACCGGGACTCCAACAATGAGCAGTTCTTC.

This chain joins TRBV2 and TRBJ2-5, with D possibly matching TRBD2 (5 bases). Trimming took 3 bases from V and 4 from J, leaving 18 bases between them. The CDR3 totals 16 residues. Germline-derived CDR1 and CDR2 are SNHLY and FYNNEI. The CDR3 protein is CASSEIKLEGGETQYF. The CDR3 nucleotides read TGTGCCAGCAGTGAGATAAAACTAGAAGGTGGAGAGACCCAGTACTTC.